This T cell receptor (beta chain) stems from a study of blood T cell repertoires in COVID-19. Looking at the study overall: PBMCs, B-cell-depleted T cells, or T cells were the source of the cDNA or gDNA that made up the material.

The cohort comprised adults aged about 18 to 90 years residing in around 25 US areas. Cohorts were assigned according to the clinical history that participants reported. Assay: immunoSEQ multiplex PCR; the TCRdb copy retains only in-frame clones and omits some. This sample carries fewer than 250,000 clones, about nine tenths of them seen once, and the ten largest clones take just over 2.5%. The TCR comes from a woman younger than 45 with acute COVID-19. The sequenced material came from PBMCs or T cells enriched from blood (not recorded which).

CDR3: CAISDPSGLNSYEQYF. CDR3 nucleotide sequence: TGTGCCATCAGTGATCCGTCGGGTTTGAACTCCTACGAGCAGTACTTC. This chain connects TRBV10-3 to TRBJ2-7; no definite D call. V dropped 3 bases and J dropped 0 bases, with 15 bases sitting between them. This CDR3 spans 16 amino acids. In germline, CDR1 is ENHRY, CDR2 SYGVKD.